This is a list of T cell receptor beta chains from one sample in a study of T cell repertoires in cytomegalovirus infection. TCRdb re-derived calls from the reads in MiXCR, one entry per CDR3 protein. This sample has 800,000 to 950,000 distinct CDR3 sequences, with 32% found just once. These receptors have no identified antigens. This material consisted of cultured CD8+ T cells from PBMCs, taken from culture after CMV antigen stimulation. These receptors were taken from a human donor in good health (CMV status not recorded). Some clones in this sample may be carry-over from other donors' samples. CDR3s include the opening cysteine and the closing phenylalanine or tryptophan. Each record gives: J gene, D gene, clone size, V gene, CDR3 protein, CDR3 DNA. D genes are given only for firm matches. Clone sizes are given selectively: once, few, many, or a class where the clone is expanded.

J gene: TRBJ2-1; D gene: TRBD1; clone size: few; V gene: TRBV11-3; CDR3 protein: CASSPAGQGAYNEQFF; CDR3 DNA: TGTGCCAGCAGCCCAGCAGGACAGGGAGCCTACAATGAGCAGTTCTTC
J gene: TRBJ1-2; D gene: -; clone size: few; V gene: TRBV19; CDR3 protein: CASSPGRTNYGYTF; CDR3 DNA: TGTGCCAGTAGTCCCGGGCGGACTAACTATGGCTACACCTTC
J gene: TRBJ2-2; D gene: -; clone size: many; V gene: TRBV7-8; CDR3 protein: CASRPTTGTNTGELFF; CDR3 DNA: TGTGCCAGCAGACCAACTACAGGGACGAACACCGGGGAGCTGTTTTTT
J gene: TRBJ1-1; D gene: -; clone size: -; V gene: TRBV19; CDR3 protein: CASNHWNAEAFF; CDR3 DNA: TGTGCCAGTAACCATTGGAACGCTGAAGCTTTCTTT
J gene: TRBJ2-1; D gene: -; clone size: -; V gene: TRBV7-9; CDR3 protein: CASSLGPGTPSTEQFF; CDR3 DNA: TGTGCCAGCAGCTTAGGACCCGGGACTCCCAGCACTGAGCAGTTCTTC
J gene: TRBJ1-1; D gene: -; clone size: -; V gene: TRBV27; CDR3 protein: CASSLRGTGYTEAFF; CDR3 DNA: TGTGCCAGCAGTTTGCGGGGGACGGGGTACACTGAAGCTTTCTTT
J gene: TRBJ1-5; D gene: -; clone size: -; V gene: TRBV7-6; CDR3 protein: CASSTDYQPQHF; CDR3 DNA: TGTGCCAGCAGCACGGACTATCAGCCCCAGCATTTT
J gene: TRBJ1-5; D gene: -; clone size: -; V gene: TRBV6-2/TRBV6-3; CDR3 protein: CASSYWPGISNQPQHF; CDR3 DNA: TGTGCCAGCAGTTATTGGCCAGGCATTAGCAATCAGCCCCAGCATTTT
J gene: TRBJ2-1; D gene: -; clone size: -; V gene: TRBV15; CDR3 protein: CATSRIPTVSYNEQFF; CDR3 DNA: TGTGCCACCAGCAGGATCCCCACTGTCTCCTACAATGAGCAGTTCTTC
J gene: TRBJ2-6; D gene: TRBD1; clone size: many; V gene: TRBV6-2/TRBV6-3; CDR3 protein: CASTKDLGQGRTGANVLTF; CDR3 DNA: TGTGCCAGCACCAAGGACCTAGGACAGGGTAGAACTGGGGCCAACGTCCTGACTTTC
J gene: TRBJ2-7; D gene: -; clone size: -; V gene: TRBV5-6; CDR3 protein: CASSPTWPRAKHHYEQYF; CDR3 DNA: TGTGCCAGCAGCCCTACCTGGCCCAGGGCAAAACACCACTACGAGCAGTACTTC
J gene: TRBJ1-1; D gene: -; clone size: -; V gene: TRBV6-1; CDR3 protein: CASNNMQDSLNTEAFF; CDR3 DNA: TGTGCCAGCAACAATATGCAGGACAGTTTGAACACTGAAGCTTTCTTT
J gene: TRBJ2-3; D gene: -; clone size: -; V gene: TRBV11-1; CDR3 protein: CASTLGQSTDTQYF; CDR3 DNA: TGTGCCAGCACCCTGGGACAAAGCACAGATACGCAGTATTTT
J gene: TRBJ2-5; D gene: TRBD1; clone size: -; V gene: TRBV9; CDR3 protein: CASSVGDRPQETQYF; CDR3 DNA: TGTGCCAGCAGCGTAGGGGACAGGCCCCAAGAGACCCAGTACTTC
J gene: TRBJ1-2; D gene: -; clone size: -; V gene: TRBV5-1; CDR3 protein: CASSLDAPTTLGYTF; CDR3 DNA: TGCGCCAGCAGCTTGGACGCTCCTACCACTTTGGGCTACACCTTC
J gene: TRBJ2-7; D gene: -; clone size: -; V gene: TRBV7-9; CDR3 protein: CASSFSLSGPTGEQYF; CDR3 DNA: TGTGCCAGCAGCTTTTCTCTCTCCGGACCTACGGGGGAGCAGTACTTC
J gene: TRBJ2-2; D gene: -; clone size: many; V gene: TRBV6-5; CDR3 protein: CASSENRRSGTGELFF; CDR3 DNA: TGTGCCAGCAGTGAGAACAGGAGATCGGGGACCGGGGAGCTGTTTTTT
J gene: TRBJ2-5; D gene: -; clone size: many; V gene: TRBV7-9; CDR3 protein: CASSLEVTGRETQYF; CDR3 DNA: TGTGCCAGCAGCTTAGAAGTGACAGGGAGGGAGACCCAGTACTTC
J gene: TRBJ2-3; D gene: -; clone size: -; V gene: TRBV27; CDR3 protein: CASSNTGSTDTQYF; CDR3 DNA: TGTGCCAGCAGTAACACGGGGAGCACAGATACGCAGTATTTT
J gene: TRBJ1-3; D gene: -; clone size: -; V gene: TRBV7-9; CDR3 protein: CASSPRGERSGGNTIYF; CDR3 DNA: TGTGCCAGCAGCCCCCGGGGAGAGAGGTCGGGCGGAAACACCATATATTTT
J gene: TRBJ2-5; D gene: -; clone size: many; V gene: TRBV20-1; CDR3 protein: CSASAGLSETQYF; CDR3 DNA: TGCAGTGCTAGCGCGGGGTTATCGGAGACCCAGTACTTC
J gene: TRBJ2-1; D gene: -; clone size: -; V gene: TRBV7-6; CDR3 protein: CASSLVAVTYNEQFF; CDR3 DNA: TGTGCCAGCAGCTTAGTGGCGGTAACCTACAATGAGCAGTTCTTC
J gene: TRBJ1-1; D gene: -; clone size: -; V gene: TRBV6-5; CDR3 protein: CASSWAKAPVTEAFF; CDR3 DNA: TGTGCCAGCAGTTGGGCGAAGGCGCCGGTCACTGAAGCTTTCTTT
J gene: TRBJ2-7; D gene: -; clone size: few; V gene: TRBV29-1; CDR3 protein: CSVETREDGGFYEQYF; CDR3 DNA: TGCAGCGTTGAAACGCGAGAGGACGGCGGATTCTACGAGCAGTACTTC
J gene: TRBJ1-2; D gene: -; clone size: -; V gene: TRBV19; CDR3 protein: CASSIAGGQSYGYTF; CDR3 DNA: TGTGCCAGTAGTATAGCTGGGGGCCAGAGCTATGGCTACACCTTC
J gene: TRBJ2-5; D gene: -; clone size: few; V gene: TRBV4-1; CDR3 protein: CASSHRDIGRETQYF; CDR3 DNA: TGCGCCAGCAGCCACCGGGACATCGGGAGGGAGACCCAGTACTTC
J gene: TRBJ2-3; D gene: -; clone size: many; V gene: TRBV5-4; CDR3 protein: CASSLRDTDTQYF; CDR3 DNA: TGTGCCAGCAGCTTGAGAGACACAGATACGCAGTATTTT
J gene: TRBJ1-4; D gene: -; clone size: -; V gene: TRBV19; CDR3 protein: CASSARGDGGKNEKLFF; CDR3 DNA: TGTGCCAGTAGTGCCCGAGGGGATGGCGGAAAAAATGAAAAACTGTTTTTT
J gene: TRBJ1-2; D gene: -; clone size: -; V gene: TRBV7-9; CDR3 protein: CASSLGGLPGGYTF; CDR3 DNA: TGTGCCAGCAGCTTAGGGGGCCTCCCTGGGGGCTACACCTTC
J gene: TRBJ2-7; D gene: -; clone size: many; V gene: TRBV11-2; CDR3 protein: CASSPVGGTNEQYF; CDR3 DNA: TGTGCCAGCAGCCCCGTGGGGGGTACCAACGAGCAGTACTTC
J gene: TRBJ2-2; D gene: -; clone size: -; V gene: TRBV5-1; CDR3 protein: CASSLEGRPSDTGELFF; CDR3 DNA: TGCGCCAGCAGCTTGGAGGGCAGGCCGTCCGACACCGGGGAGCTGTTTTTT
J gene: TRBJ1-2; D gene: -; clone size: -; V gene: TRBV9; CDR3 protein: CASSPGGTF; CDR3 DNA: TGTGCCAGCAGTCCCGGGGGCACCTTC
J gene: TRBJ2-3; D gene: -; clone size: many; V gene: TRBV7-2; CDR3 protein: CASSLLGGDTQYF; CDR3 DNA: TGTGCCAGCAGCTTATTGGGCGGAGATACGCAGTATTTT
J gene: TRBJ1-4; D gene: -; clone size: few; V gene: TRBV4-2; CDR3 protein: CASSPERGATNEKLFF; CDR3 DNA: TGTGCCAGCAGCCCTGAGCGCGGAGCAACTAATGAAAAACTGTTTTTT
J gene: TRBJ1-1; D gene: TRBD1; clone size: -; V gene: TRBV15; CDR3 protein: CATNPGQGYGTEAFF; CDR3 DNA: TGTGCCACCAACCCGGGACAGGGGTACGGCACTGAAGCTTTCTTT
J gene: TRBJ1-4; D gene: -; clone size: -; V gene: TRBV11-2; CDR3 protein: CASSLGIRTPATNEKLFF; CDR3 DNA: TGTGCCAGCAGCTTAGGGATAAGGACTCCGGCAACTAATGAAAAACTGTTTTTT
J gene: TRBJ1-6; D gene: -; clone size: -; V gene: TRBV27; CDR3 protein: CANSRPQSYNSPLHF; CDR3 DNA: TGTGCCAACAGTCGGCCCCAATCCTATAATTCACCCCTCCACTTT
J gene: TRBJ2-5; D gene: -; clone size: few; V gene: TRBV29-1; CDR3 protein: CSVELDGHPGETQYF; CDR3 DNA: TGCAGCGTTGAACTGGACGGACATCCGGGGGAGACCCAGTACTTC
J gene: TRBJ1-1; D gene: -; clone size: -; V gene: TRBV4-3; CDR3 protein: CASSPDPGTEAFF; CDR3 DNA: TGCGCCAGCAGCCCCGACCCAGGCACTGAAGCTTTCTTT
J gene: TRBJ2-1; D gene: TRBD2; clone size: few; V gene: TRBV4-1; CDR3 protein: CASSQGAGGNEQFF; CDR3 DNA: TGCGCCAGCAGCCAAGGGGCGGGGGGGAATGAGCAGTTCTTC
J gene: TRBJ2-3; D gene: -; clone size: -; V gene: TRBV7-9; CDR3 protein: CASSLVQRLNTDTQYF; CDR3 DNA: TGTGCCAGCAGCTTAGTTCAAAGGCTGAACACAGATACGCAGTATTTT
J gene: TRBJ1-1; D gene: -; clone size: -; V gene: TRBV29-1; CDR3 protein: CSVEVGEAFF; CDR3 DNA: TGCAGCGTTGAAGTGGGTGAAGCTTTCTTT
J gene: TRBJ1-2; D gene: -; clone size: -; V gene: TRBV20-1; CDR3 protein: CSARDPSSGLRVYGYTF; CDR3 DNA: TGCAGTGCTAGAGATCCCTCCTCCGGACTTAGGGTATATGGCTACACCTTC
J gene: TRBJ2-1; D gene: TRBD2; clone size: -; V gene: TRBV7-9; CDR3 protein: CASSTAAGTSGRGYNEQFF; CDR3 DNA: TGTGCCAGCAGCACAGCCGCCGGGACTAGCGGGCGGGGTTACAATGAGCAGTTCTTC
J gene: TRBJ2-5; D gene: -; clone size: -; V gene: TRBV9; CDR3 protein: CASSPQGMEETQYF; CDR3 DNA: TGTGCCAGCAGCCCCCAAGGGATGGAAGAGACCCAGTACTTC
J gene: TRBJ1-1; D gene: TRBD1; clone size: many; V gene: TRBV11-2; CDR3 protein: CASSLGGTGLSTEAFF; CDR3 DNA: TGTGCCAGCAGCTTAGGGGGGACAGGGTTGAGCACTGAAGCTTTCTTT
J gene: TRBJ2-4; D gene: TRBD1; clone size: few; V gene: TRBV7-8; CDR3 protein: CASSSGQGLGNIQYF; CDR3 DNA: TGTGCCAGCAGCTCGGGACAGGGGCTGGGAAACATTCAGTACTTC
J gene: TRBJ2-4; D gene: -; clone size: many; V gene: TRBV7-9; CDR3 protein: CASSLDSSTGLWAKNIQYF; CDR3 DNA: TGTGCCAGCAGCTTAGACAGTTCGACAGGTCTTTGGGCCAAAAACATTCAGTACTTC
J gene: TRBJ1-2; D gene: -; clone size: -; V gene: TRBV7-9; CDR3 protein: CASSLVARINYGYTF; CDR3 DNA: TGTGCCAGCAGCTTAGTAGCCAGAATTAACTATGGCTACACCTTC
J gene: TRBJ1-2; D gene: -; clone size: -; V gene: TRBV12-5; CDR3 protein: CASGLDVVNYGYTF; CDR3 DNA: TGTGCTAGTGGTTTGGATGTCGTCAACTATGGCTACACCTTC
J gene: TRBJ1-1; D gene: -; clone size: -; V gene: TRBV6-6; CDR3 protein: CASSPTLGTEAFF; CDR3 DNA: -
J gene: TRBJ2-7; D gene: TRBD1; clone size: -; V gene: TRBV7-8; CDR3 protein: CASRASGTGGYEQYF; CDR3 DNA: TGTGCCAGCAGGGCTTCCGGGACAGGGGGTTACGAGCAGTACTTC
J gene: TRBJ1-2; D gene: TRBD1; clone size: few; V gene: TRBV6-6; CDR3 protein: CASIPGQGFYGYTF; CDR3 DNA: TGTGCCAGCATCCCGGGACAGGGGTTCTATGGCTACACCTTC
J gene: TRBJ2-3; D gene: -; clone size: -; V gene: TRBV14; CDR3 protein: CVSSVWTDTQYF; CDR3 DNA: TGTGTCAGCAGCGTATGGACAGATACGCAGTATTTC
J gene: TRBJ1-2; D gene: TRBD1; clone size: few; V gene: TRBV7-9; CDR3 protein: CASSLAGQGEMGYTF; CDR3 DNA: TGTGCCAGCAGCTTAGCGGGACAGGGTGAAATGGGCTACACCTTC
J gene: TRBJ2-5; D gene: -; clone size: -; V gene: TRBV7-9; CDR3 protein: CASSATRREETQYF; CDR3 DNA: TGTGCCAGCAGCGCCACTAGGAGGGAAGAGACCCAGTACTTC
J gene: TRBJ1-1; D gene: -; clone size: -; V gene: TRBV4-1; CDR3 protein: CASSQLQGPNTEAFF; CDR3 DNA: TGCGCCAGCAGCCAACTACAGGGACCGAACACTGAAGCTTTCTTT
J gene: TRBJ2-1; D gene: -; clone size: many; V gene: TRBV2; CDR3 protein: CASSGLGQGFVNEQFF; CDR3 DNA: TGTGCCAGCAGTGGTCTCGGGCAGGGGTTCGTGAATGAGCAGTTCTTC
J gene: TRBJ1-1; D gene: -; clone size: few; V gene: TRBV11-1; CDR3 protein: CASSSVGRNTEAFF; CDR3 DNA: TGTGCCAGCAGTTCCGTGGGGCGGAACACTGAAGCTTTCTTT